What follows describes a single T cell receptor (beta chain). Its antigen is unidentified. Isolation of PBMCs gave at least 7 million cells per sample. This entry belongs to a study of blood T cells in healthy people across ages. General study points: Per million T cells, the diversity of TCR beta decreased roughly linearly as age advanced.

Primed by a sample-barcoded 5' primer and a J-beta primer mix, a second PCR proceeded for about 6 to 12 cycles. Each cDNA molecule was tagged by a template-switch adaptor that had 12 random nucleotides. Each of the samples gave a minimum of 2.5 million paired-end reads that contained CDR3. TCRdb reprocessed the 5' RACE reads with MiXCR, giving one entry per CDR3 protein. The sample records roughly 1,000,000 distinct CDR3 sequences, 25% being singletons. This CDR3 spans 16 amino acids. Germline V gene lookup returns CDR1 LGHDT and CDR2 YNNKEL (reference sequence). V was pared by 4 bases and J by 6 bases, with 18 bases between. The sample was also linked to a second study, of T cells of mothers and their children.

This chain links TRBV3-1 with TRBJ1-4; D is undetermined. The sequence derives from a girl aged 2-10 years in good health. Specimen: blood. The CDR3 loop reads CASSPALAGPYEKLFF. The CDR3 DNA reads as TGTGCCAGCAGCCCGGCATTGGCAGGACCCTATGAAAAACTGTTTTTT. The full variable domain, with the rest looked up from reference TRBV3-1 and TRBJ1-4, is DTAVSQTPKYLVTQMGNDKSIKCEQNLGHDTMYWYKQDSKKFLKIMFSYNNKELIINETVPNRFSPKSPDKAHLNLHINSLELGDSAVYFCASSPALAGPYEKLFFGSGTQLSVL.